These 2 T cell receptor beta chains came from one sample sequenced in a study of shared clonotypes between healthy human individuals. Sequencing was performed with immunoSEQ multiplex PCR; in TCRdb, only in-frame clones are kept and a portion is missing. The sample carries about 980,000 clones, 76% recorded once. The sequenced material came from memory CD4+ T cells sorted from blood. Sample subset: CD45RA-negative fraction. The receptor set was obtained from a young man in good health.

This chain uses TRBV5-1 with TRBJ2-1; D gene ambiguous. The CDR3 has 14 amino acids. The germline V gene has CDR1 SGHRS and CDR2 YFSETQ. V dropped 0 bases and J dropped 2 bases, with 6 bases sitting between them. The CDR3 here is CASSLVQTYNEQFF. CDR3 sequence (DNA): TGCGCCAGCAGCTTGGTCCAGACCTACAATGAGCAGTTCTTC.

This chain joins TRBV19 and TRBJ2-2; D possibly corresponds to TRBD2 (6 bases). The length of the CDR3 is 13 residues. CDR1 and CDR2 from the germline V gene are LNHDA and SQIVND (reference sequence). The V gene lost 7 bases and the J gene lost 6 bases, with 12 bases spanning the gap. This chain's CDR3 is CASMSGVAGELFF. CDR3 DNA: TGTGCCAGTATGTCGGGAGTGGCCGGGGAGCTGTTTTTT.